One and the same sample provided the 20 T cell receptor beta chains below, sequenced in a study of CD8+ T cells in alopecia areata. RNA was isolated and reverse transcribed to cDNA, the sequencing template. Assay used: immunoSEQ multiplex PCR; TCRdb lists only in-frame clones, some missing. The sample holds around 70,000 clones, around 29% seen once. As to treatment: oral pan-JAK inhibitor, 5-10 mg twice daily. This sample comprised CD8+ T cells sorted from blood, obtained at week 4, from a patient treated with tofacitinib. These receptors were taken from a human donor with alopecia areata.

On this clone itself: The junction and the germline gene differ at one end; a read error may be behind it. The chain uses TRBV28 and TRBJ1-1, with D unclear. Looked up from germline, CDR1 is MDHEN and CDR2 is SYDVKM. The CDR3 spans 14 residues. The CDR3 spells CASSLRALNAEAFF. CDR3 bases: TGTGCCAGCAGTTTACGGGCGCTGAACGCTGAAGCTTTCTTT.

This clone was observed a handful of times. V gene TRBV29-1 combines with J gene TRBJ2-7, with D possibly being TRBD2 (5 bases). V was cut by 7 bases and J by 1 base, with 8 bases left in between. Germline V gene sequence: CDR1 SQVTM, CDR2 ANQGSEA. This CDR3 is built from 11 residues. CDR3 nucleotide sequence: TGCAGCGGGACTGATTCCTACGAGCAGTACTTC. Residues: CSGTDSYEQYF.

The chain recombines TRBV13 with TRBJ2-7; 7 bases match TRBD1. J was trimmed by 3 bases and V by 1 base; bases with no gene match: 9. This CDR3 region has 16 residues. Germline assignment: CDR1 PRHDT and CDR2 FYEKMQ (reference sequence). CDR3 protein: CASSLAAEDRSYEQYF. CDR3 DNA: TGTGCCAGCAGCTTAGCCGCCGAGGACAGGAGCTACGAGCAGTACTTC. Combining the CDR3 with reference TRBV13 and TRBJ2-7 gives the whole variable domain AAGVIQSPRHLIKEKRETATLKCYPIPRHDTVYWYQQGPGQDPQFLISFYEKMQSDKGSIPDRFSAQQFSDYHSELNMSSLELGDSALYFCASSLAAEDRSYEQYFGPGTRLTVT.

The chain carries TRBV25-1 and TRBJ2-5; D could derive from TRBD1 or TRBD2 (5 bases each). The V gene's germline CDR1 is MGHDK and CDR2 SYGVNS. Trimming shortened V by 4 bases and J by 1 base, and 10 bases separated the two germline ends. The CDR3 spans 14 residues. The CDR3 sequence is CASSAPGSQETQYF. For the CDR3, the DNA is TGTGCCAGCAGTGCTCCAGGGAGCCAAGAGACCCAGTACTTC.

This chain uses TRBV29-1 with TRBJ2-5; D gene ambiguous. CDR1 is SQVTM and CDR2 is ANQGSEA in the germline V gene. The CDR3 contains 12 residues. V lost 2 bases and J lost 5, with 9 bases in between. In DNA form, the CDR3 reads TGCAGCGTTGAATGGCAGGAGGAGACCCAGTACTTC. Amino acid sequence: CSVEWQEETQYF.

This clone turned up a few times. V usage is TRBV29-1 and J usage is TRBJ2-1; D might be TRBD1 or TRBD2, each matching 5 bases. The V gene's germline CDR1 is SQVTM and CDR2 ANQGSEA. This CDR3 is 13 amino acids long. The V and J ends lost 7 bases and 1 base respectively, with 11 bases between them. In DNA form, the CDR3 reads TGCAGCGCACTAGGGACGTCCTACAATGAGCAGTTCTTC. Its protein is CSALGTSYNEQFF.

The chain has TRBV6-1 and TRBJ2-7, with 14 positions matching TRBD2. With V trimmed by 6 bases and J by 2 bases, 3 bases remained unmatched. There are 15 residues in the CDR3. In germline, CDR1 is MNHNS, CDR2 SASEGT. CDR3 coding DNA: TGTGCCAGCAGCCCGGGACTAGCGGGGGCCTACGAGCAGTACTTC. This sequence encodes CASSPGLAGAYEQYF.

The V gene is TRBV27, the J gene TRBJ1-5; no clear D. The CDR3 length is 13 residues. Trimming shortened V by 3 bases and J by 11 bases, and 14 bases separated the two germline ends. Germline V gives CDR1 MNHEY, CDR2 SMNVEV (reference sequence). CDR3 DNA: TGTGCCAGCAGTTTTAGCGGGCCCTCGTCCCAGCATTTT. Protein: CASSFSGPSSQHF.

V and J are TRBV5-1 and TRBJ2-2, with a tentative D call TRBD2 (5 bases). This CDR3 spans 16 amino acids. The V end lost 4 bases, the J end lost 3 bases, and 16 bases lay between the germline ends. Germline values: CDR1 SGHRS, CDR2 YFSETQ. The CDR3 coding sequence is TGCGCCAGCAGCGGCCGGGGTACCCGGGACACCGGGGAGCTGTTTTTT. Protein sequence: CASSGRGTRDTGELFF.

Points on this clone: Other DNA sequences in the same sample also yield this CDR3. Here the CDR3 reads CAWSIWEGVTGELFF. As DNA, the CDR3 is TGTGCCTGGAGCATCTGGGAGGGGGTTACCGGGGAGCTGTTTTTT. The V gene is TRBV30, the J gene TRBJ2-2, with a possible D match to TRBD2 (7 bases). Per the germline V gene, CDR1 is GTSNPN and CDR2 is SVGIG (reference sequence). This CDR3 is built from 15 residues. Trimming stripped 3 bases from V and 5 bases from J, with 16 bases between.

This clone was observed a few times. The junction shows a germline mismatch at one end, possibly a read error. The chain couples TRBV5-4 to TRBJ2-3; D could derive from TRBD1 or TRBD2 (5 bases each). The CDR3 extends over 12 amino acids. Germline assignment: CDR1 SGHNT and CDR2 YYREEE (reference sequence). In DNA form, the CDR3 reads TGCGCCAGCAGCCCCTATGGGGGAACGCAGTATTTT. Translating it yields CASSPYGGTQYF.

The chain is built from TRBV5-1 and TRBJ2-5, with 7 bases lining up with TRBD1. The CDR3 is 14 residues long. Germline lookup yields CDR1 SGHRS and CDR2 YFSETQ. V lost 3 bases to trimming and J lost 1 base; unmatched junction nucleotides: 3. The CDR3 sequence: CASSSRDSQETQYF. CDR3 nucleotide sequence: TGCGCCAGCAGCTCCCGGGACAGCCAAGAGACCCAGTACTTC. The full variable domain, rest sourced from reference TRBV5-1 and TRBJ2-5, is KAGVTQTPRYLIKTRGQQVTLSCSPISGHRSVSWYQQTPGQGLQFLFEYFSETQRNKGNFPGRFSGRQFSNSRSEMNVSTLELGDSALYLCASSSRDSQETQYFGPGTRLLVL.

V usage is TRBV7-9 and J usage is TRBJ2-7, with D tentatively TRBD1 (6 bases). Trimming cost V 4 bases and J 4 bases, with 14 bases left between them. The CDR3 covers 14 residues. From germline, CDR1 is SEHNR and CDR2 FQNEAQ (reference sequence). The CDR3: CASSSVGGSYEQYF. The CDR3 DNA follows: TGTGCCAGCAGCTCAGTAGGGGGATCTTACGAGCAGTACTTC.

The chain links TRBV2 to TRBJ2-1; TRBD1 aligns across 8 bases. The germline V gene encodes CDR1 SNHLY and CDR2 FYNNEI. V lost 6 bases and J lost 6; bases outside the gene matches: 10. This CDR3 spans 15 amino acids. CDR3 nucleotides: TGTGCCAGCAGCAGATTGACAGGGGCGGGCAATGAGCAGTTCTTC. Protein sequence: CASSRLTGAGNEQFF. The full variable domain, rest sourced from reference TRBV2 and TRBJ2-1, is EPEVTQTPSHQVTQMGQEVILRCVPISNHLYFYWYRQILGQKVEFLVSFYNNEISEKSEIFDDQFSVERPDGSNFTLKIRSTKLEDSAMYFCASSRLTGAGNEQFFGPGTRLTVL.

This clone turned up a few times. DNA of the CDR3: TGTGCCAGCAGCTTAGCCGGGAGGGCGGGTGAGCAGTTCTTC. Its protein is CASSLAGRAGEQFF. The J gene is TRBJ2-1, the V gene TRBV7-9; TRBD2 aligns across 8 bases. Germline assignment: CDR1 SEHNR and CDR2 FQNEAQ (reference sequence). CDR3 length: 14 residues. The junction had 4 bases not matched to a gene; V was cut back by 0 bases and J by 9 bases.

This chain connects TRBV12-5 to TRBJ1-2, with a weak D call TRBD1 (6 bases). CDR1 and CDR2 from the germline V gene are LGHNT and FRNRAP. V lost 6 bases, J lost 4 bases, and 18 bases lay in between. This CDR3 is 15 amino acids long. The CDR3 here is CASGYGQSPIYGYTF. As DNA, the CDR3 is TGTGCTAGTGGCTACGGACAGTCACCGATCTATGGCTACACCTTC.

This clone has just a few counts. The V and J genes are TRBV30 and TRBJ2-3; 14 bases are shared with TRBD2. J was trimmed by 4 bases and V by 1 base; bases with no gene match: 10. This CDR3 is built from 18 residues. Germline CDR1 GTSNPN, CDR2 SVGIG (reference sequence). The CDR3 here is CAWSAGTSGRSWPDTQYF. The CDR3 DNA reads as TGTGCCTGGAGTGCCGGGACTAGCGGGAGATCGTGGCCAGATACGCAGTATTTT. The full variable domain, its missing parts supplied by reference TRBV30 and TRBJ2-3, is SQTIHQWPATLVQPVGSPLSLECTVEGTSNPNLYWYRQAAGRGLQLLFYSVGIGQISSEVPQNLSASRPQDRQFILSSKKLLLSDSGFYLCAWSAGTSGRSWPDTQYFGPGTRLTVL.

This clone was detected only a few times. The chain has TRBV5-1 and TRBJ2-1; 10 bases align to TRBD2. Germline trimming cut 5 bases from V and 7 bases from J; bases unmatched to any gene: 6. This CDR3 is 14 amino acids long. Per germline, CDR1 SGHRS and CDR2 YFSETQ. In DNA form, the CDR3 reads TGCGCCAGCAGGGCTAGCGGGAGTGGAAATGAGCAGTTCTTC. It yields the protein CASRASGSGNEQFF.

This clone was picked up a small number of times. The V and J genes are TRBV5-1 and TRBJ2-1; D call uncertain. Germline V gives CDR1 SGHRS, CDR2 YFSETQ. V lost 2 bases and J 5 bases, leaving 11 bases between the germline ends. The CDR3 totals 14 residues. In nucleotides, the CDR3 is TGCGCCAGCAGCTTCCGAAGTCTGAACAATGAGCAGTTCTTC. Its protein is CASSFRSLNNEQFF.

In this sample, this clone is medium-sized. The chain is built from TRBV6-6 and TRBJ2-4; D may be TRBD1 or TRBD2 (6 bases each). Germline V gene lookup returns CDR1 MNHNY and CDR2 SVGAGI (reference sequence). V was trimmed by 8 bases and J by 2 bases, leaving 13 bases between them. This CDR3 is 14 amino acids long. In DNA, the CDR3 is TGTGCCAGCGGGGGGCCAGGAACCAAAAACATTCAGTACTTC. This sequence encodes CASGGPGTKNIQYF.